This section outlines one T cell receptor (beta chain) sequence together with its context. Its antigen remains unidentified. Per-base qualities were not stored, and no clone one base away is much larger. The library was generated by the immunoSEQ multiplex PCR assay. TCRdb obtained this table from immuneACCESS and retained in-frame rearrangements with V and J assigned. These tables miss some clones; where compared with another copy, unresolved V genes account for less than half of the shortfall, and the remainder is unexplained. The sample has around 75,000 clones on record, approximately 87% of them singletons. Of the sample, 25% to 30% falls within the top ten clones. Between the V and J ends, shortened by 3 bases and 0 bases respectively, the junction contains 6 bases. In the germline V gene, CDR1 corresponds to MNHEY and CDR2 to SVGAGI. The CDR3 runs 15 amino acids, cysteine and phenylalanine included. The entry retains the CDR3 DNA only, 45 bases that are in frame from base 1.

The sample is drawn from a study of control samples from healthy donors and cancer patients (dated by TCRdb to about 2020). Source material: blood. This sequence was found in a man in his fifties or sixties in good health. This sequence uses TRBV6-5 and TRBJ2-6; the D gene cannot be named for sure. The CDR3 amino acid sequence is: CASSYVSSGANVLTF. The base sequence is TGTGCCAGCAGTTATGTAAGCTCTGGGGCCAACGTCCTGACTTTC.